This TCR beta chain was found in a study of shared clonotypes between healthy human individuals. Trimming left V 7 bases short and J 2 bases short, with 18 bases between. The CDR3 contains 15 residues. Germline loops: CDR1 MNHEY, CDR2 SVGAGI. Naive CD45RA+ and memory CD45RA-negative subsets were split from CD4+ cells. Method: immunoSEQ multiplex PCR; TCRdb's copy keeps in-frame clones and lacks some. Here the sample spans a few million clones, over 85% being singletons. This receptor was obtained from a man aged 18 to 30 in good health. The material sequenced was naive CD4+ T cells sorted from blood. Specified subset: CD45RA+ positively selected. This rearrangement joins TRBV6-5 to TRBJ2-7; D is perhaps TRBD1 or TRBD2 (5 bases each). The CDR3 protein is CASNLKWGSTYEQYF. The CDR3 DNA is TGTGCCAGCAACTTGAAGTGGGGGTCGACCTACGAGCAGTACTTC.